The 21 T cell receptor beta chains presented below share a single source sample, sequenced in a study of T-cell memory formation after mild COVID-19. TCRdb reprocessed the 5' RACE reads via MiXCR and lists one record per CDR3 protein. The table includes some 600,000 distinct CDR3 sequences, approximately 15% detected once. Sequencing used PBMCs or a T cell subset sorted from them (not recorded which). Receptor source: an adult woman who had mild COVID-19 (a few samples of this study predate the infection). Cell type and time point are not known.

The J gene is TRBJ2-1, the V gene TRBV14; no clear D. Per germline, CDR1 SGHDN and CDR2 FVKESK. The length of the CDR3 is 16 residues. The ends were cut back, 3 bases at V and 4 bases at J, with 16 bases in the middle. CDR3 in amino acids: CASSHLGQSDYNEQFF. The CDR3 nucleotides are TGTGCCAGCAGCCATTTGGGTCAGTCAGATTACAATGAGCAGTTCTTC.

This clonotype was seen a handful of times. The chain has TRBV7-3 and TRBJ2-2; 9 positions agree with TRBD2. The V gene end was trimmed by 3 bases and the J gene end by 4 bases; junction bases not matched to a gene: 3. The germline V gene encodes CDR1 SGHTA and CDR2 FQGTGA. The length of the CDR3 is 15 residues. The CDR3 reads CASSFGREGTGELFF. CDR3 bases: TGTGCCAGCAGCTTTGGGCGGGAGGGCACCGGGGAGCTGTTTTTT. The whole variable domain, remainder taken from reference TRBV7-3 and TRBJ2-2, is GAGVSQTPSNKVTEKGKYVELRCDPISGHTALYWYRQSLGQGPEFLIYFQGTGAADDSGLPNDRFFAVRPEGSVSTLKIQRTERGDSAVYLCASSFGREGTGELFFGEGSRLTVL.

V usage is TRBV30 and J usage is TRBJ2-2; D is perhaps TRBD2 (6 bases). V was cut by 0 bases and J by 1 base, with 12 bases left in between. The CDR3 consists of 16 residues. Germline V gene sequence: CDR1 GTSNPN, CDR2 SVGIG (reference sequence). In nucleotides, the CDR3 is TGTGCCTGGAGTGTTAAGTACGGGGGGAACACCGGGGAGCTGTTTTTT. Translation: CAWSVKYGGNTGELFF.

The chain employs TRBV19 and TRBJ2-7, with 7 nucleotides matching TRBD1. CDR3 length: 13 amino acids. J was trimmed by 9 bases and V by 5 bases; bases with no gene match: 10. Per the germline V gene, CDR1 is LNHDA and CDR2 is SQIVND (reference sequence). CDR3 in DNA: TGTGCCAGTAGTCAGGGGGACAGTGGGGTGCAGTACTTC. Amino acid sequence: CASSQGDSGVQYF.

This clonotype was seen at least ten times. The gene calls are TRBV27 and TRBJ2-7, with TRBD1 identical over 7 bases. There are 14 residues in the CDR3. Germline loops: CDR1 MNHEY, CDR2 SMNVEV (reference sequence). V lost 8 bases to trimming and J lost 3 bases; unmatched junction nucleotides: 10. The CDR3: CASGNRGINYEQYF. In nucleotides, the CDR3 is TGTGCCAGCGGGAACAGGGGAATCAACTACGAGCAGTACTTC.

The CDR3 DNA follows: TGCGCCAGCAGCCAAGATGTCGGACAGAGGGCAGATACGCAGTATTTT. Translated, it gives CASSQDVGQRADTQYF. The chain employs TRBV4-1 and TRBJ2-3; D may be TRBD1 (6 bases). Germline-derived CDR1 and CDR2 are MGHRA and YSYEKL. V was trimmed by 0 bases and J by 4 bases, leaving 14 bases between them. CDR3 size: 16 residues.

This CDR3 reads CASSVGIRGPQSPYNEQFF. In DNA, the CDR3 is TGTGCCAGCAGCGTAGGTATTAGGGGACCCCAATCCCCCTACAATGAGCAGTTCTTC. The J gene is TRBJ2-1, the V gene TRBV9, with D possibly being TRBD1 or TRBD2 (5 bases each). The CDR3 has 19 residues. Trimming took 0 bases from V and 2 from J, leaving 21 bases between them. The V gene's germline CDR1 is SGDLS and CDR2 YYNGEE.

The gene calls are TRBV14 and TRBJ1-1; D may be TRBD1 (6 bases). In germline, CDR1 is SGHDN, CDR2 FVKESK. With 4 bases removed from V and 3 bases from J, the gap between germline ends came to 15 bases. CDR3 length: 15 residues. Here the CDR3 DNA reads TGTGCCAGCAGCCCAACGGGGGGCGCCGACACTGAAGCTTTCTTT. Translation: CASSPTGGADTEAFF.

This clonotype has a handful of counts. The V gene is TRBV7-3, the J gene TRBJ2-3; D gene uncertain. Between the trimmed V and J ends, which lost 6 bases and 0 bases, there was a span of 16 bases. The CDR3 spans 16 residues. CDR1 SGHTA and CDR2 FQGTGA come from the germline V gene. Here the CDR3 reads CASSSERARSTDTQYF. CDR3 bases: TGTGCCAGCAGTTCAGAGAGAGCGCGGAGCACAGATACGCAGTATTTT.

The V gene is TRBV7-2, the J gene TRBJ2-3; 8 bases are a match to TRBD1. The germline V gene has CDR1 SGHTA and CDR2 FQGNSA. CDR3 size: 17 residues. Trimming cost V 1 base and J 3 bases; bases outside gene matches: 9. The CDR3 region has the DNA TGTGCCAGCAGCTTAGGGGTATCTTGGACAGGGACAGATACGCAGTATTTT. As protein: CASSLGVSWTGTDTQYF.

The gene calls are TRBV7-2 and TRBJ1-2, with D possibly being TRBD1 (5 bases). V lost 4 bases and J lost 7, with 16 bases in between. This CDR3 comprises 14 residues. Looked up from germline, CDR1 is SGHTA and CDR2 is FQGNSA. CDR3 in amino acids: CASSSIRGSAGYTF. In nucleotides, the CDR3 is TGTGCCAGCAGCTCAATTCGGGGGTCGGCTGGCTACACCTTC.

This chain links TRBV5-4 with TRBJ2-7; the D gene is possibly TRBD2 (5 bases). The germline V and J ends were trimmed by 3 bases and 4 bases, with 8 bases remaining between them. The CDR3 extends over 12 amino acids. Germline-derived CDR1 and CDR2 are SGHNT and YYREEE (reference sequence). CDR3 sequence (DNA): TGTGCCAGCAGCTCGAGGGAATACGAGCAGTACTTC. Its translation: CASSSREYEQYF.

This chain uses TRBV4-3 with TRBJ1-2; 8 bases are shared with TRBD1. This CDR3 contains 15 residues. V trimming: 0 bases; J trimming: 3 bases; junction bases outside the gene matches: 3. Germline V gene data show CDR1 as LGHNA and CDR2 as YSLEER. CDR3 protein: CASSQDETGDYGYTF. The CDR3 DNA follows: TGCGCCAGCAGCCAAGATGAGACAGGGGACTATGGCTACACCTTC.

This clonotype was observed a handful of times. This rearrangement joins TRBV24-1 to TRBJ1-2; D gene uncertain. Looked up from germline, CDR1 is KGHDR and CDR2 is SFDVKD. The germline V and J ends were trimmed by 4 bases and 0 bases, with 8 bases remaining between them. The CDR3 spans 14 residues. The CDR3 nucleotides read TGTGCCACCAGTGACCAGGCCTCTAACTATGGCTACACCTTC. Encoded protein: CATSDQASNYGYTF.

This rearrangement joins TRBV11-2 to TRBJ1-3; D gene uncertain. The CDR3 covers 13 residues. Germline lookup yields CDR1 SGHAT and CDR2 FQNNGV. The ends were cut back, 7 bases at V and 6 bases at J, with 13 bases in the middle. The DNA for the CDR3 is TGTGCCAGCACTAACCTAGCCGAAAACACCATATATTTT. This encodes CASTNLAENTIYF. Supplemented by reference TRBV11-2 and TRBJ1-3, the full variable domain reads EAGVAQSPRYKIIEKRQSVAFWCNPISGHATLYWYQQILGQGPKLLIQFQNNGVVDDSQLPKDRFSAERLKGVDSTLKIQPAKLEDSAVYLCASTNLAENTIYFGEGSWLTVV.

The chain combines TRBV2 with TRBJ1-1, with D unresolved. CDR1 is SNHLY, CDR2 FYNNEI, per germline. CDR3 size: 14 residues. Deletions cut 6 bases from V and 4 bases from J, with 15 bases between. CDR3 sequence: CASSPSTIATEAFF. CDR3 nucleotide sequence: TGTGCCAGCAGCCCTTCTACTATAGCCACTGAAGCTTTCTTT.

This chain connects TRBV7-9 to TRBJ2-3; 10 nucleotides agree with TRBD2. Germline CDR1 is SEHNR and CDR2 is FQNEAQ (reference sequence). This CDR3 is built from 14 residues. V shed 5 bases and J 6 bases; nucleotides not matched to a gene: 5. The CDR3 DNA is TGTGCCAGCAGCATCGGGACTAGCGATGATACGCAGTATTTT. This encodes CASSIGTSDDTQYF.

This clonotype was observed a few times. The rearrangement links TRBV29-1 to TRBJ2-7, with D possibly matching TRBD2 (5 bases). Between the trimmed V and J ends, which lost 7 bases and 3 bases, there was a span of 16 bases. The CDR3 covers 13 residues. Germline V gene data show CDR1 as SQVTM and CDR2 as ANQGSEA. This CDR3 is CSARRTGFYEQYF. In DNA form, the CDR3 reads TGCAGCGCCCGGAGGACTGGTTTCTACGAGCAGTACTTC.

A few counts support this clonotype. V gene TRBV9 combines with J gene TRBJ2-5, with TRBD2 as a possible D gene (5 bases). Trimming cost V 0 bases and J 9 bases, with 18 bases left between them. From germline, CDR1 is SGDLS and CDR2 YYNGEE. CDR3 length equals 15 residues. The CDR3 coding sequence is TGTGCCAGCAGCGTAGAATTAAGCGGACGCCAGTCCCAGTACTTC. Its translation: CASSVELSGRQSQYF.

The gene calls are TRBV29-1 and TRBJ2-3, with TRBD1 matching 8 bases. The CDR3 is 13 residues long. In germline, CDR1 is SQVTM, CDR2 ANQGSEA. J lost 4 bases, V lost 2 bases, and 2 bases had no gene match. The CDR3 DNA is TGCAGCGTTGAACAGGGGGCCGCAGATACGCAGTATTTT. As protein: CSVEQGAADTQYF.

The rearrangement links TRBV11-2 to TRBJ2-1; D gene uncertain. This CDR3 has 11 residues. The germline CDR1 and CDR2 sequences are SGHAT and FQNNGV. The CDR3 sequence is CGVLKGIEQFF. The CDR3, as DNA: TGTGGCGTCCTTAAAGGTATTGAGCAGTTCTTC. Drawing the rest from reference TRBV11-2 and TRBJ2-1, the complete variable domain is EAGVAQSPRYKIIEKRQSVAFWCNPISGHATLYWYQQILGQGPKLLIQFQNNGVVDDSQLPKDRFSAERLKGVDSTLKIQPAKLEDSAVYLCGVLKGIEQFFGPGTRLTVL.